This T cell receptor (beta chain) is from a study of blood T cell repertoires in COVID-19. Overall study: Sites across the United States, Italy and Spain contributed samples from acute and convalescent COVID-19. Nucleic acid was either cDNA or gDNA, and it came from T cells, B-cell-depleted T cells, or PBMCs.

In the original analysis: Amplification of reference gene primers was used by the study to estimate nucleated cell counts. Clones were read by immunoSEQ multiplex PCR, and TCRdb kept only the in-frame ones, dropping some. Clone size and the V and J calls come from that table; the DNA yielded D and trimming. The profile shows just under 60,000 clones, 80% to 85% of them singletons. Material for sequencing was peripheral blood. The sequence was obtained from an elderly man with COVID-19, enrolled during active disease.

CDR3 DNA sequence: TGTGCCAGCAGAAAAGGCGGGGGGGCAGATACGCAGTATTTT. Residues: CASRKGGGADTQYF. This sequence joins TRBV2 and TRBJ2-3, with TRBD2 matching over 9 bases. This CDR3 comprises 14 residues. V shed 6 bases and J 4 bases; nucleotides not matched to a gene: 5. Germline CDR1 is SNHLY and CDR2 is FYNNEI.